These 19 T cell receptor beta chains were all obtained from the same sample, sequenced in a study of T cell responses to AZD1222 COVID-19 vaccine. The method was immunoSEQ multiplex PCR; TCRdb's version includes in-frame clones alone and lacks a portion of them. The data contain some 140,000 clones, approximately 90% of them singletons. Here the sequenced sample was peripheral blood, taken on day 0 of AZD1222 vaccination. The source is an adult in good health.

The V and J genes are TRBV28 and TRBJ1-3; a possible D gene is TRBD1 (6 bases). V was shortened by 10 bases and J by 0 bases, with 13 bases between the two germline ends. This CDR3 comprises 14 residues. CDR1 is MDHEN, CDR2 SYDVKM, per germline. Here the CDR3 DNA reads TGTGCCACCTCCAGGGACATCTCTGGAAACACCATATATTTT. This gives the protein CATSRDISGNTIYF.

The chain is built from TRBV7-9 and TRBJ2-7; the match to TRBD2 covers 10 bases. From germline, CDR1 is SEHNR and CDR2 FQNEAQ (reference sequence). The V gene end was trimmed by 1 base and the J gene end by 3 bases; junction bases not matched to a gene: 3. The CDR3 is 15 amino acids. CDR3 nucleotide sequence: TGTGCCAGCAGCTTAGGCCGGACTAGCGGCTACGAGCAGTACTTC. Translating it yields CASSLGRTSGYEQYF. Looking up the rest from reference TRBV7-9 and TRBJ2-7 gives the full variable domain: DTGVSQNPRHKITKRGQNVTFRCDPISEHNRLYWYRQTLGQGPEFLTYFQNEAQLEKSRLLSDRFSAERPKGSFSTLEIQRTEQGDSAMYLCASSLGRTSGYEQYFGPGTRLTVT.

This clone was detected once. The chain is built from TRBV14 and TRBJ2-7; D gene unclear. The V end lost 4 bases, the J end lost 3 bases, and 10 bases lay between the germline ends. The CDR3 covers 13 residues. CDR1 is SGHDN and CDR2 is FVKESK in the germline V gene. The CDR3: CASSPGPHYEQYF. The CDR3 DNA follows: TGTGCCAGCAGCCCCGGACCCCACTACGAGCAGTACTTC.

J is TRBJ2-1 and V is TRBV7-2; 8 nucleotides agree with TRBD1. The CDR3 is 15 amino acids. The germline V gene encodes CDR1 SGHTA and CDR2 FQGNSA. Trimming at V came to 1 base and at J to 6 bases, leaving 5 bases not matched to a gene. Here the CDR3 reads CASSLVQGATNEQFF. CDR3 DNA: TGTGCCAGCAGCTTAGTTCAGGGGGCGACCAATGAGCAGTTCTTC.

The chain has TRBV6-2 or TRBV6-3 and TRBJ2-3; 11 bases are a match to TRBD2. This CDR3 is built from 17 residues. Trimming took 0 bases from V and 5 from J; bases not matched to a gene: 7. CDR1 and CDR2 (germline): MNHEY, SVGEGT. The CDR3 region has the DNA TGTGCCAGCAGTTACTCATTAGCGGGGGGGCTGAGAGATACGCAGTATTTT. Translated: CASSYSLAGGLRDTQYF.

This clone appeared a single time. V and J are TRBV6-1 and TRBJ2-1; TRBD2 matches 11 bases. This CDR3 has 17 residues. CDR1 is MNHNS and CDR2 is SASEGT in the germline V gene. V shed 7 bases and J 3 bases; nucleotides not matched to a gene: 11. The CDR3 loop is CASTQAGGTSGYNEQFF. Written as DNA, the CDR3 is TGTGCCAGCACTCAAGCCGGGGGGACTAGCGGCTACAATGAGCAGTTCTTC.

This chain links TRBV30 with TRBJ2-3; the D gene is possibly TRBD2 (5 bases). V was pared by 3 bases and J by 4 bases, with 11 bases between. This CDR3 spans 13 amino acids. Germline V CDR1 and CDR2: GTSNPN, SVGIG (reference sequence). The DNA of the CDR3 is TGTGCCTGGAGACGGGCCGGGGCAGATACGCAGTATTTT. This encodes CAWRRAGADTQYF.

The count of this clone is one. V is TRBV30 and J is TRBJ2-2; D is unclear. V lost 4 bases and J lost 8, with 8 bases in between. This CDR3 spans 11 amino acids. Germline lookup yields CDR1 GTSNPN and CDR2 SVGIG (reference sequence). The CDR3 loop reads CAWTLTGELFF. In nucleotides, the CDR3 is TGTGCCTGGACCCTAACTGGGGAGCTGTTTTTT. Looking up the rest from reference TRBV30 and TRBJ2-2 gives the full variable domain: SQTIHQWPATLVQPVGSPLSLECTVEGTSNPNLYWYRQAAGRGLQLLFYSVGIGQISSEVPQNLSASRPQDRQFILSSKKLLLSDSGFYLCAWTLTGELFFGEGSRLTVL.

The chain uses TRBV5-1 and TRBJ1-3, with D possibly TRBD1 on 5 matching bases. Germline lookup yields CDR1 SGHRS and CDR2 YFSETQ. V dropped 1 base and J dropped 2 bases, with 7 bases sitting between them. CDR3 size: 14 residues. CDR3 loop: CASSLQGPGNTIYF. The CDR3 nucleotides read TGCGCCAGCAGCTTGCAGGGACCTGGAAACACCATATATTTT.

CDR3 amino acids: CASSIRQGGQPQHF. In DNA form, the CDR3 reads TGTGCCAGTAGTATAAGGCAGGGGGGACAGCCCCAGCATTTT. The chain couples TRBV19 to TRBJ1-5, with 7 bases identical to TRBD1. CDR1 LNHDA and CDR2 SQIVND come from the germline V gene (reference sequence). The J segment lost 7 bases and the V segment lost 2 bases, leaving 5 bases of the junction unmatched. CDR3 length: 14 amino acids.

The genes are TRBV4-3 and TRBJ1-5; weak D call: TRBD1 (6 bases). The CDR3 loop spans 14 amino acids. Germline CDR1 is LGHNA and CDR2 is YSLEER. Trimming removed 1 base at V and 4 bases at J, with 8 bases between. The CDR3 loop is CASSQGTENQPQHF. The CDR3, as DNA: TGCGCCAGCAGCCAAGGGACAGAGAATCAGCCCCAGCATTTT.

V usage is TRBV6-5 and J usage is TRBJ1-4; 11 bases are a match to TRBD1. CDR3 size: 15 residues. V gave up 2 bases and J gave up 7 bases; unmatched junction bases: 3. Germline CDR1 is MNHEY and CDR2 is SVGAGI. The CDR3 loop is CASSYGQGAFEKLFF. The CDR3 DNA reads TGTGCCAGCAGTTACGGACAGGGGGCGTTTGAAAAACTGTTTTTT.

The CDR3 loop is CASSLLRDRVENEQYF. In DNA, the CDR3 is TGCGCCAGCAGCCTATTAAGGGACAGGGTGGAGAACGAGCAGTACTTC. This chain uses TRBV4-3 with TRBJ2-7, with 9 bases lining up with TRBD1. This CDR3 is 16 amino acids long. Per germline, CDR1 LGHNA and CDR2 YSLEER. V gave up 4 bases and J gave up 5 bases; unmatched junction bases: 12.

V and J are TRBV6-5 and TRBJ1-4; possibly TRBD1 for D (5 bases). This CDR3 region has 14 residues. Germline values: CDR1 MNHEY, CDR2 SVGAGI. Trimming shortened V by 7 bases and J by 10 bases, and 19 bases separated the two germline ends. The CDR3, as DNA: TGTGCCAGCACCGGGGGGTCAAATATAGGAAAACTGTTTTTT. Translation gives CASTGGSNIGKLFF.

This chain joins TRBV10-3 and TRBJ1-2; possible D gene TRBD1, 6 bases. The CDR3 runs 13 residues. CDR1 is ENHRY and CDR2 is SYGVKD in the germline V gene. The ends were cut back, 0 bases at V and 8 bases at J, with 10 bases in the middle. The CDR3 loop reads CAISESGGGGYTF. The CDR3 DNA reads TGTGCCATCAGTGAGTCTGGTGGGGGCGGCTACACCTTC.

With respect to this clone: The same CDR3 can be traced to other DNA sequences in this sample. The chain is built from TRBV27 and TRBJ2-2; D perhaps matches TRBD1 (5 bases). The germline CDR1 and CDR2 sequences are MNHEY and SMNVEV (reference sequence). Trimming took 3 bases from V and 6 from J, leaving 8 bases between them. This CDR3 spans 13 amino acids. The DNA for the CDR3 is TGTGCCAGCAGTTTGTTAGGGGCCGGGGAGCTGTTTTTT. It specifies CASSLLGAGELFF.

The CDR3, as DNA: TGTGCCAGCGGAACTGGGGCGAACACTGAAGCTTTCTTT. It encodes CASGTGANTEAFF. The chain has TRBV9 and TRBJ1-1; D may be TRBD1 (5 bases). The CDR3 is made up of 13 amino acids. Deletions cut 7 bases from V and 1 base from J, with 11 bases between. Germline CDR1 reads SGDLS; CDR2 reads YYNGEE.

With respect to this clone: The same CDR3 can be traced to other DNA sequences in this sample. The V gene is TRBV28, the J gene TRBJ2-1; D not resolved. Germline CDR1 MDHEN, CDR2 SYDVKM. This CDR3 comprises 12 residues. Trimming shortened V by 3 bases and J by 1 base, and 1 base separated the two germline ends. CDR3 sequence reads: CASSLSYNEQFF. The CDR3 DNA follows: TGTGCCAGCAGTTTGTCCTACAATGAGCAGTTCTTC.

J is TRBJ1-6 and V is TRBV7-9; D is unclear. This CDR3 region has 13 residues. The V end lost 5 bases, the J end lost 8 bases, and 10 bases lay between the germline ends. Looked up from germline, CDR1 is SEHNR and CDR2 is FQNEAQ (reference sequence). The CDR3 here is CASSPLLHSPLHF. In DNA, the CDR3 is TGTGCCAGCAGCCCCCTTCTCCATTCACCCCTCCACTTT.